This T cell receptor beta chain is drawn from a study of blood T cell repertoires in COVID-19. Study-wide context: T cells, B-cell-depleted T cells, or PBMCs supplied cDNA or gDNA.

This clone was counted a few times. Sequenced by immunoSEQ multiplex PCR; TCRdb stores in-frame clones only, minus some. Among 110,000 to 150,000 clones listed, approximately 80% were seen once. The CDR3 covers 16 residues. From germline, CDR1 is SGHRS and CDR2 YFSETQ. With 4 bases removed from V and 2 bases from J, the gap between germline ends came to 18 bases. Specimen: PBMCs or T cells enriched from blood (not recorded which). This chain uses TRBV5-1 with TRBJ1-2, with D perhaps TRBD1 (6 bases). This clonotype originated in a woman aged 18-29 years who had been exposed to COVID-19. CDR3 DNA sequence: TGCGCCAGCAGCCGAGAGCCAGCGGACAGCAACTATGGCTACACCTTC. It encodes CASSREPADSNYGYTF.